This T cell receptor (beta chain) was identified during a study of blood T cell repertoires in COVID-19. Study-wide context: There were acute and convalescent COVID-19 samples, and they came from the United States, Italy and Spain.

Produced via immunoSEQ multiplex PCR; TCRdb's table is partial and in-frame only. This table has some 180,000 clones, 84% appearing once. Germline CDR1 and CDR2: SGDLS and YYNGEE. This CDR3 is built from 13 residues. Trimming removed 2 bases from V and 8 bases from J, with 13 bases in between. Sequencing was performed on peripheral blood. The TCR sequence derives from a human donor in a cohort sampled during active COVID-19. The rearrangement links TRBV9 to TRBJ1-2; D might be TRBD1 (6 bases). CDR3 sequence: CASSVGWTDGYTF. The CDR3 bases are TGTGCCAGCAGCGTCGGCTGGACAGACGGCTACACCTTC.